What follows are 5 T cell receptor beta chains derived from one specimen sequenced in a study of blood T cell repertoires in COVID-19. Measured with immunoSEQ multiplex PCR; TCRdb has only the in-frame clones, and not every one. The table lists some 220,000 clones, approximately 83% of them singletons, with approximately 2.9% in the top ten. Sequencing was performed on peripheral blood. The receptors stem from a woman in her 30s who had recovered from COVID-19.

The chain uses TRBV28 and TRBJ2-1, with TRBD2 as a possible D gene (6 bases). The V end was cut by 5 bases, the J end by 4 bases, with 15 bases between. Per germline, CDR1 MDHEN and CDR2 SYDVKM. This CDR3 spans 15 amino acids. CDR3 residues: CASSTPGLKYNEQFF. CDR3 DNA sequence: TGTGCCAGCAGTACCCCGGGACTTAAATACAATGAGCAGTTCTTC.

The chain is built from TRBV3-1 (or the pseudogene TRBV3-2) and TRBJ2-1; 14 bases map to TRBD2. Germline trimming cut 4 bases from V and 6 bases from J; bases unmatched to any gene: 11. The germline V gene encodes CDR1 LGHDT and CDR2 YNNKEL (reference sequence). The CDR3 totals 18 residues. The CDR3: CASSPSIKTSGGGNEQFF. DNA of the CDR3: TGTGCCAGCAGCCCCTCCATCAAGACTAGCGGGGGGGGCAATGAGCAGTTCTTC.

The V call is TRBV28, the J call TRBJ1-5; D gene unclear. Germline-derived CDR1 and CDR2 are MDHEN and SYDVKM. The CDR3 runs 15 residues. Trimming shortened V by 3 bases and J by 3 bases, and 12 bases separated the two germline ends. For the CDR3, the DNA is TGTGCCAGCAGTTTGGGTGGCAGGCTCAATCAGCCCCAGCATTTT. Translated, it gives CASSLGGRLNQPQHF.

The CDR3 DNA is TGTGCCTGGAGCGAAACAGGGTTTTCCTACGAGCAGTACTTC. It encodes CAWSETGFSYEQYF. The chain joins TRBV30 to TRBJ2-7; tentative D call: TRBD1 (6 bases). The CDR3 is 14 residues long. The germline V gene encodes CDR1 GTSNPN and CDR2 SVGIG (reference sequence). Trimming removed 3 bases at V and 1 base at J, with 13 bases between.

The rearrangement uses TRBV18 and TRBJ2-5; 11 bases match TRBD1. Trimming at V came to 3 bases and at J to 5 bases, leaving 5 bases not matched to a gene. The CDR3 is 15 amino acids. CDR1 is KGHSH and CDR2 is LQKENI in the germline V gene. CDR3 DNA: TGTGCCAGCTCACCCTCCGGGACAGGGGGGGAGACCCAGTACTTC. It specifies CASSPSGTGGETQYF.